Each of the 3 T cell receptor beta chains below was sequenced from the same sample in a study of CD8 T cells in Susac syndrome. Random hexamers served to reverse transcribe roughly 0.45 to 1 ug RNA. TCRdb re-derived calls from the immunoSEQ multiplex PCR reads in MiXCR, one entry per CDR3 protein. This sample carries more than 250,000 distinct CDR3 sequences, under 95% of them seen once, and the ten largest clones take over 0.065%. Source material: CD4+ T cells from PBMCs. All receptors derive from a human donor with multiple sclerosis.

V and J are TRBV29-1 and TRBJ1-1; D not certain. The CDR3 totals 18 residues. With 0 bases removed from V and 1 base from J, the gap between germline ends came to 21 bases. The germline gives CDR1 SQVTM, CDR2 ANQGSEA. The CDR3 loop is CSVEESPGLLLPNTEAFF. In nucleotides, the CDR3 is TGCAGCGTTGAAGAGTCGCCAGGCCTCCTCCTACCGAACACTGAAGCTTTCTTT.

The rearrangement joins TRBV24-1 to TRBJ1-1, with 8 bases matching TRBD1. The CDR3 has 15 residues. CDR1 KGHDR and CDR2 SFDVKD come from the germline V gene. The J segment lost 1 base and the V segment lost 5 bases, leaving 5 bases of the junction unmatched. The CDR3 loop is CATSGQGAGNTEAFF. As DNA, the CDR3 is TGTGCCACCAGTGGTCAGGGGGCTGGGAACACTGAAGCTTTCTTT.

Regarding this clonotype: As the CDR3 is not closed by the conserved phenylalanine or tryptophan, this likely results from a read error. The chain combines TRBV6-5 with TRBJ1-5; 8 bases are a match to TRBD1. The J segment lost 7 bases and the V segment lost 2 bases, leaving 4 bases of the junction unmatched. The CDR3 runs to 14 residues. The germline CDR1 and CDR2 sequences are MNHEY and SVGAGI. The CDR3 DNA reads as TGTGCCAGCAGTTACGGACAGGGTTGGCAGCCCCAGCATATT. This translates into CASSYGQGWQPQHI.